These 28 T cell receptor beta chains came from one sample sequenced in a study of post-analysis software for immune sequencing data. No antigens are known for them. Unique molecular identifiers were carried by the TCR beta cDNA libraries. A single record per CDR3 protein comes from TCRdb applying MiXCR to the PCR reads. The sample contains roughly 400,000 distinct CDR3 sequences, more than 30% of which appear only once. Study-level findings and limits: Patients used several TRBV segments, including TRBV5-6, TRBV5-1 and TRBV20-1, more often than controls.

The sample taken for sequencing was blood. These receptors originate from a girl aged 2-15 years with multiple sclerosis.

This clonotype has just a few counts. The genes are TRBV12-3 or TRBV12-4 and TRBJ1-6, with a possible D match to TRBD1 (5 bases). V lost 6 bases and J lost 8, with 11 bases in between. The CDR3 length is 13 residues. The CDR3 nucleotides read TGTGCCAGCAGCCAGCAACAGGATTCACCCCTCCACTTT. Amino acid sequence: CASSQQQDSPLHF.

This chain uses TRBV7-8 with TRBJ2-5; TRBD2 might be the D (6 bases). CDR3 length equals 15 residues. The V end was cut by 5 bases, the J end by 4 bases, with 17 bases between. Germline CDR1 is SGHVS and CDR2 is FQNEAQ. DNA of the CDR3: TGTGCCAGCAGCCCACCTTCGTCCGGGGGAGAGACCCAGTACTTC. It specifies CASSPPSSGGETQYF.

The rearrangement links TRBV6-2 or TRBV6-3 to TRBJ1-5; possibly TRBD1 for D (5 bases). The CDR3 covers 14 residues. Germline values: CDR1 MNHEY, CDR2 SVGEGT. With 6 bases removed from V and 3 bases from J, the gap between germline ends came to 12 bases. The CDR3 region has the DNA TGTGCCAGCAGGCGCGGGGCGTTCAATCAGCCCCAGCATTTT. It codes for CASRRGAFNQPQHF.

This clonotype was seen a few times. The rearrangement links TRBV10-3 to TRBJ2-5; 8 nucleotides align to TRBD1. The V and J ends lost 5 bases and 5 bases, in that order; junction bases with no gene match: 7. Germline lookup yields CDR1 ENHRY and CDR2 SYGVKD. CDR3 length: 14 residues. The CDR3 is CAISKDRAGETQYF. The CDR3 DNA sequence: TGTGCCATCAGTAAGGACAGGGCAGGGGAGACCCAGTACTTC.

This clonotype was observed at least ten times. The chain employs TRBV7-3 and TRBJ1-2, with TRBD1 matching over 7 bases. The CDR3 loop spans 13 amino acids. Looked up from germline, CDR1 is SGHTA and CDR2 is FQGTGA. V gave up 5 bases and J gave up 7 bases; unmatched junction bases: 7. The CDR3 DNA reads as TGTGCCAGCAGCGAATCGACAGGGCTTGGCTACACCTTC. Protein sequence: CASSESTGLGYTF.

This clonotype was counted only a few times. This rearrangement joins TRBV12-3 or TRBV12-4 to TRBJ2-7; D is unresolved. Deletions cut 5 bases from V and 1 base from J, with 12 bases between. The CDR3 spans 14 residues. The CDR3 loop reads CASSISTVSYEQYF. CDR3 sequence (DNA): TGTGCCAGCAGTATCTCAACAGTATCCTACGAGCAGTACTTC.

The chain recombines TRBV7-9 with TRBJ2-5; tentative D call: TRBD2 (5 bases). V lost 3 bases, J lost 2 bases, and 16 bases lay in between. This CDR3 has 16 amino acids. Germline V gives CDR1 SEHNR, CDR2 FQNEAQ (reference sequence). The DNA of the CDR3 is TGTGCCAGCAGCTTTACACGGGATCCAGGACAAGAGACCCAGTACTTC. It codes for CASSFTRDPGQETQYF.

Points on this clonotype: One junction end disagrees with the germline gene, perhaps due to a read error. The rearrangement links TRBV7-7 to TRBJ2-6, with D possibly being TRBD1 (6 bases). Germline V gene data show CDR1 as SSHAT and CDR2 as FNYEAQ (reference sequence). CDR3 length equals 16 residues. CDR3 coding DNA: TGTGCTAGCAGCATTGCAGGGGCCTCTGGGGCCAACGTCCTGACTTTC. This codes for CASSIAGASGANVLTF.

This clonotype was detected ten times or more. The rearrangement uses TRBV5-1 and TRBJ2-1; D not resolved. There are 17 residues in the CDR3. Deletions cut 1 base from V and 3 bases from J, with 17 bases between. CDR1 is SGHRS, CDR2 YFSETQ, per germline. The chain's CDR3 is CASSLMSGASDYNEQFF. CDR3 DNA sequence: TGCGCCAGCAGCTTGATGTCTGGTGCCAGCGACTACAATGAGCAGTTCTTC.

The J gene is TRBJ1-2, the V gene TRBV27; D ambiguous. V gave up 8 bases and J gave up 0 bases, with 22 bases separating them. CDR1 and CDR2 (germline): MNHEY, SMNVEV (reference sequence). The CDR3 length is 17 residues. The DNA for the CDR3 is TGTGCCAGCTGCCACTCGAACCGGGTCTTTTCTAACTATGGCTACACCTTC. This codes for CASCHSNRVFSNYGYTF.

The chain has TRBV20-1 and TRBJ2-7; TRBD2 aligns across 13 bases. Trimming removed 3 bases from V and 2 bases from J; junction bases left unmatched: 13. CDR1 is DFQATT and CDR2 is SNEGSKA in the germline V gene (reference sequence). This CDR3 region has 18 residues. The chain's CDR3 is CSASGSEGTSGTPYEQYF. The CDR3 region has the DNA TGCAGTGCTAGCGGCAGCGAGGGGACTAGCGGGACCCCCTACGAGCAGTACTTC.

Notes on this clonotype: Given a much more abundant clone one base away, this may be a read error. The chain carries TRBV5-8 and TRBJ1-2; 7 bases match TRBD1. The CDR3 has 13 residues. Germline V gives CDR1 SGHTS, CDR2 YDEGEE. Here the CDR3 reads CAGSLNGGQGYTF. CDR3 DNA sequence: TGTGCCGGCAGCTTGAACGGGGGACAGGGCTACACCTTC.

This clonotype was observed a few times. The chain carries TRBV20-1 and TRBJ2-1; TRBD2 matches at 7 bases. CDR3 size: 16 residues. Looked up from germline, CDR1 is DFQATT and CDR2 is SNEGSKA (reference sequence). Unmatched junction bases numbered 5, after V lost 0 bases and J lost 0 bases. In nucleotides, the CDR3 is TGCAGTGCTAGAGATTATCCTAGCGGCTCCTACAATGAGCAGTTCTTC. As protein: CSARDYPSGSYNEQFF.

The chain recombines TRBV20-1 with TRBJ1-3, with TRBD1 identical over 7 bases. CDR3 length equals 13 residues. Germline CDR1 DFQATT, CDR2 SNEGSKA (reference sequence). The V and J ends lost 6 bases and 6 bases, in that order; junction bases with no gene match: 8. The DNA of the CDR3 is TGCAGTGCCAACCGACAGGGCTTAAACACCATATATTTT. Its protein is CSANRQGLNTIYF.

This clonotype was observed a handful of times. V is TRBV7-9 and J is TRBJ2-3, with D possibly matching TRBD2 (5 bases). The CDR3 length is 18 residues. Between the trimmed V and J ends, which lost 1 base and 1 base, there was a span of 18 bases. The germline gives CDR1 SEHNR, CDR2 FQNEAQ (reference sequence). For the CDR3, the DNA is TGTGCCAGCAGCTTAGTTTACCTGACCCAGGAGGGCACAGATACGCAGTATTTT. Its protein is CASSLVYLTQEGTDTQYF. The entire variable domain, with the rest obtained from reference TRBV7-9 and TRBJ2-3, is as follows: DTGVSQNPRHKITKRGQNVTFRCDPISEHNRLYWYRQTLGQGPEFLTYFQNEAQLEKSRLLSDRFSAERPKGSFSTLEIQRTEQGDSAMYLCASSLVYLTQEGTDTQYFGPGTRLTVL.

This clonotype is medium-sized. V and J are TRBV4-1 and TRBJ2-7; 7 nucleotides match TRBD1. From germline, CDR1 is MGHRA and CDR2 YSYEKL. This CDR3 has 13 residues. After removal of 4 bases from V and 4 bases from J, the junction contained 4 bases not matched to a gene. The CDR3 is CASSLGRGYEQYF. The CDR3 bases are TGCGCCAGCAGCCTGGGCAGGGGGTACGAGCAGTACTTC.

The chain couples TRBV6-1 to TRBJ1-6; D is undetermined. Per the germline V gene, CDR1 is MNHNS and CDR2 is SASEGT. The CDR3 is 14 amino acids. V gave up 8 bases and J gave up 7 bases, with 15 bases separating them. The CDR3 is CASRRPGSNSPLHF. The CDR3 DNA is TGTGCCAGCCGCCGACCGGGATCGAATTCACCCCTCCACTTT.

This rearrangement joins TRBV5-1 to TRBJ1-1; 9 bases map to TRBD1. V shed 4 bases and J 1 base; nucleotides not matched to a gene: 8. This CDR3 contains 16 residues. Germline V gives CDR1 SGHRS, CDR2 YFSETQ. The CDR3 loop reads CASSGGTGRPNTEAFF. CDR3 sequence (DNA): TGCGCCAGCAGCGGAGGGACAGGGAGACCGAACACTGAAGCTTTCTTT.

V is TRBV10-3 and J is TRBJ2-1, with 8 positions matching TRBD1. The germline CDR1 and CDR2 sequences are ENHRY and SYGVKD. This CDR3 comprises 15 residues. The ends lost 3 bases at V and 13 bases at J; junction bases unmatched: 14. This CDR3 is CAISDPGGQGETQFF. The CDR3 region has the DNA TGTGCCATCAGTGACCCGGGTGGACAGGGAGAGACCCAGTTCTTC.

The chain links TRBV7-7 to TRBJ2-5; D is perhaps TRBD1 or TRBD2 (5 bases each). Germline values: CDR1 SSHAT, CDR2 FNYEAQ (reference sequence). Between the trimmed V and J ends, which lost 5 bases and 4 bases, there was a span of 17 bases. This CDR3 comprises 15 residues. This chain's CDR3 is CASSPDDGTSETQYF. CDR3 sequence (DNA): TGTGCCAGCAGCCCGGATGATGGGACCTCAGAGACCCAGTACTTC.

The CDR3 loop is CATSLGQPTDTQYF. The CDR3 bases are TGTGCCACCAGTCTGGGACAGCCCACAGATACGCAGTATTTT. The chain couples TRBV24-1 to TRBJ2-3, with TRBD1 matching over 7 bases. CDR3 size: 14 residues. V lost 6 bases to trimming and J lost 2 bases; unmatched junction nucleotides: 4. CDR1 and CDR2 (germline): KGHDR, SFDVKD.

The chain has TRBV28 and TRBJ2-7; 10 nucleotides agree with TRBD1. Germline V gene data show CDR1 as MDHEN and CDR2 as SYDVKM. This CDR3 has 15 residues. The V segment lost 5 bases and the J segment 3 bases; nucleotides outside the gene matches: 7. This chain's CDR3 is CASSGPDRGHYEQYF. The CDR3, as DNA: TGTGCCAGCAGTGGCCCCGACAGGGGGCACTACGAGCAGTACTTC.

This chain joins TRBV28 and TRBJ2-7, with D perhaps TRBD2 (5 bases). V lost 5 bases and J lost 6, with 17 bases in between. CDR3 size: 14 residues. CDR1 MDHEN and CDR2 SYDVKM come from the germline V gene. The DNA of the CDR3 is TGTGCCAGCAGTCTAGGGAGTCACGAGGGCGAGCAGTACTTC. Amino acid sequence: CASSLGSHEGEQYF.

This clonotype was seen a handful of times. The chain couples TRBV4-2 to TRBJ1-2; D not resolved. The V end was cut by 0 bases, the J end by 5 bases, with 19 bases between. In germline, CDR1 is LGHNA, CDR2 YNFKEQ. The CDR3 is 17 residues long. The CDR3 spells CASSQDLFGVRGYGYTF. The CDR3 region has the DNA TGTGCCAGCAGCCAAGATTTGTTCGGGGTGAGAGGGTATGGCTACACCTTC.

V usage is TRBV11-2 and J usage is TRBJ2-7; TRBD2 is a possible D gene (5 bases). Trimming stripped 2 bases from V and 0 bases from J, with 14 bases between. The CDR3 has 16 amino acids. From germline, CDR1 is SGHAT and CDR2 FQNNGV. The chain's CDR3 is CASSLIGRRGSYEQYF. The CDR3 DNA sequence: TGTGCCAGCAGCTTAATTGGTAGACGGGGCTCCTACGAGCAGTACTTC.

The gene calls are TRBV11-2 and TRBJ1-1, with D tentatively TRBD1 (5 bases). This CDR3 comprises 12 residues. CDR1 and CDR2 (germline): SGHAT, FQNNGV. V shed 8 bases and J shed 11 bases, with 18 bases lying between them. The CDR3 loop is CASARRDAEAFF. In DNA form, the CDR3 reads TGTGCCAGCGCGCGCCGGGACGCGGAGGCTTTCTTT. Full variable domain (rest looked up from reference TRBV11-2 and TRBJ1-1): EAGVAQSPRYKIIEKRQSVAFWCNPISGHATLYWYQQILGQGPKLLIQFQNNGVVDDSQLPKDRFSAERLKGVDSTLKIQPAKLEDSAVYLCASARRDAEAFFGQGTRLTVV.

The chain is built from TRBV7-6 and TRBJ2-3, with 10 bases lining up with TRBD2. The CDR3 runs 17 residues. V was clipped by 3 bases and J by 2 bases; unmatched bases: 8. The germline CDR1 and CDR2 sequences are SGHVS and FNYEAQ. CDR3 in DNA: TGTGCCAGCAGCTTGATGCCGGGACTAGCGAACACAGATACGCAGTATTTT. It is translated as CASSLMPGLANTDTQYF.

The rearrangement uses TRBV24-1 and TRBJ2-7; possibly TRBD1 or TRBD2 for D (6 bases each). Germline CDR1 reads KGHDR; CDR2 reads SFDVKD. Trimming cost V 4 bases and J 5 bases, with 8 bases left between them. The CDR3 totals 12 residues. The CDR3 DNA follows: TGTGCCACCAGTGAGCGGGACAACGAGCAGTACTTC. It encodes CATSERDNEQYF.